Ten or more counts support the clone carrying this TCR beta chain. V lost 6 bases to trimming and J lost 5 bases; unmatched junction nucleotides: 7. CDR3 length equals 14 residues. Germline CDR1 MNHEY, CDR2 SVGEGT. TCRdb itself ran the 5' RACE reads through MiXCR, one entry per CDR3 protein. This table has about 70,000 distinct CDR3 sequences, around an eighth appearing once. The entry originates in a study of early T cells in non-severe SARS-CoV-2 infection. The chain recombines TRBV6-2 or TRBV6-3 with TRBJ2-4; 7 bases fit TRBD1. The clonotype originates from an adult who was a healthcare worker with PCR-confirmed SARS-CoV-2 infection or an uninfected control (not recorded which). Sequencing was carried out using whole blood. The CDR3 region is CASSIGTVQNIQYF. CDR3 sequence (DNA): TGTGCCAGCAGCATCGGGACAGTGCAAAACATTCAGTACTTC.